The sequence of this T cell receptor (beta chain) was determined in a study of post-analysis software for immune sequencing data. About the research overall: Patients had relapsing-remitting, secondary progressive or progressive-relapsing multiple sclerosis; some lacked subtype. Overall study results and limits: Relative to controls, patients had a few TRBV segments at higher frequency, with TRBV5-6, TRBV5-1 and TRBV20-1 among these. The authors found that F measure strongly co-clustered same-batch samples. There was significantly lower normalized Chao1 diversity in multiple sclerosis patients than in controls.

Libraries were made from TCR beta cDNA, and they carried unique molecular identifiers. Input of roughly 0.9 to 11 million T cells yielded 400,000 to 550,000 cDNA molecules. TCRdb re-called the PCR reads through MiXCR, storing one row per CDR3 protein. The table shows a few hundred thousand distinct CDR3 sequences, with roughly 30% occurring only once. Points on this clonotype: The antigen remains undetermined.

This CDR3 comprises 13 residues. The V end was cut by 5 bases, the J end by 7 bases, with 14 bases between. Germline V gene lookup returns CDR1 SGHAT and CDR2 FQNNGV. The gene calls are TRBV11-2 and TRBJ1-1; no firm D call. The TCR was taken from a girl between 10 and 17 years old with multiple sclerosis. Sequencing used blood. The CDR3 DNA is TGTGCCAGCAGCGGGCGGGCGTCAGATGAAGCTTTCTTT. Protein sequence: CASSGRASDEAFF.